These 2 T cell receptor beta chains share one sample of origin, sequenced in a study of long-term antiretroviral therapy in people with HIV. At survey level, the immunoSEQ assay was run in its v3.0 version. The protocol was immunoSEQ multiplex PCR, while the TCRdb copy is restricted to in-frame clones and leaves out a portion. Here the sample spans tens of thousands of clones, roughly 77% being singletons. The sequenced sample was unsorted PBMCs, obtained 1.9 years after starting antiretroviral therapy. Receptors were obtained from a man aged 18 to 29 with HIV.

CDR3 protein: CASSLGPLNTGELFF. Written as DNA, the CDR3 is TGTGCCAGCAGCCTAGGACCTCTGAACACCGGGGAGCTGTTTTTT. The chain carries TRBV5-5 and TRBJ2-2; no definite D call. The length of the CDR3 is 15 residues. Germline CDR1 SGHKS, CDR2 YYEKEE (reference sequence). V lost 4 bases to trimming and J lost 1 base, with 11 bases between them.

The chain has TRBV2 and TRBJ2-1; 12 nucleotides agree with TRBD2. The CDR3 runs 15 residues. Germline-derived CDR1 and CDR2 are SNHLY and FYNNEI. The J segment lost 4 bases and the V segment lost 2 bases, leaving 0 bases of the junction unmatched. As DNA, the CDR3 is TGTGCCAGCAGTGAACTAGCGGGGGGGTACAATGAGCAGTTCTTC. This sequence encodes CASSELAGGYNEQFF.